The 32 T cell receptor beta chains in this list originate from one sample, sequenced in a study of cytomegalovirus exposure and HLA in healthy donors. Primers for the PCR totalled 60 Vbeta and 13 Jbeta. This table comes from immunoSEQ multiplex PCR, and its TCRdb copy is limited to in-frame clones, with some not included. The data hold fewer than 200,000 clones, with approximately 75% observed a single time. The sequenced sample was PBMCs. These receptors all stem from a young woman in good health and CMV-seronegative.

This clone was recorded only once. V is TRBV2 and J is TRBJ1-1; 9 nucleotides align to TRBD1. The length of the CDR3 is 14 residues. Trimming cost V 4 bases and J 5 bases; bases outside gene matches: 5. Germline values: CDR1 SNHLY, CDR2 FYNNEI. The CDR3 is CASSVEGQGTEAFF. CDR3 nucleotide sequence: TGTGCCAGCAGTGTTGAAGGACAGGGGACTGAAGCTTTCTTT.

Here the CDR3 reads CASSNPLVDRGEGYTF. The CDR3 region has the DNA TGTGCCAGCAGCAACCCTCTAGTGGACAGGGGTGAAGGCTACACCTTC. The rearrangement uses TRBV9 and TRBJ1-2; 9 nucleotides line up with TRBD1. The V gene's germline CDR1 is SGDLS and CDR2 YYNGEE. Unmatched junction bases numbered 15, after V lost 4 bases and J lost 8 bases. CDR3 length equals 16 residues.

This clone has only one observation. V gene TRBV5-1 combines with J gene TRBJ2-1, with TRBD2 matching over 10 bases. V was clipped by 2 bases and J by 2 bases; unmatched bases: 4. The CDR3 has 16 residues. Germline CDR1 SGHRS, CDR2 YFSETQ. The CDR3, as DNA: TGCGCCAGCAGCTTCTCCAGCGGGGGGGCCTACAATGAGCAGTTCTTC. Amino acid sequence: CASSFSSGGAYNEQFF.

The chain uses TRBV6-1 and TRBJ2-5, with TRBD1 identical over 11 bases. The DNA end favors TRBJ2-7, so the J call may be wrong. CDR1 is MNHNS, CDR2 SASEGT, per germline. The length of the CDR3 is 15 residues. CDR3 protein: CASSDWTGGWYEQYF. In nucleotides, the CDR3 is TGTGCCAGCAGTGACTGGACAGGGGGCTGGTACGAGCAGTACTTC.

V gene TRBV29-1 combines with J gene TRBJ2-1, with D perhaps TRBD1 (5 bases). Per germline, CDR1 SQVTM and CDR2 ANQGSEA. V was pared by 4 bases and J by 6 bases, with 7 bases between. This CDR3 has 11 residues. CDR3 sequence reads: CSVGQSNEQFF. In DNA, the CDR3 is TGCAGCGTTGGACAGAGCAATGAGCAGTTCTTC.

V and J are TRBV7-3 and TRBJ2-1; the D gene is possibly TRBD1 (6 bases). CDR1 and CDR2 (germline): SGHTA, FQGTGA. The CDR3 contains 13 residues. Trimming cost V 3 bases and J 6 bases, with 9 bases left between them. CDR3 region: CASSFMGANEQFF. Here the CDR3 DNA reads TGTGCCAGCAGCTTCATGGGGGCCAATGAGCAGTTCTTC.

V and J are TRBV7-9 and TRBJ2-5; D ambiguous. Per the germline V gene, CDR1 is SEHNR and CDR2 is FQNEAQ (reference sequence). With 4 bases removed from V and 4 bases from J, the gap between germline ends came to 4 bases. The CDR3 contains 11 residues. The CDR3 region has the DNA TGTGCCAGCAGCTCAGGAGAGACCCAGTACTTC. It is translated as CASSSGETQYF.

This clone has just one count. DNA for the CDR3: TGCGCCAGCAGCACGGGAAGTTCCAATCAGCCCCAGCATTTT. Translation gives CASSTGSSNQPQHF. The chain joins TRBV5-1 to TRBJ1-5; D ambiguous. The CDR3 contains 14 residues. Germline CDR1 reads SGHRS; CDR2 reads YFSETQ. V shed 4 bases and J shed 3 bases, with 11 bases lying between them.

This clone was recorded a few times. The V gene is TRBV14, the J gene TRBJ1-1, with D possibly being TRBD1 (6 bases). The germline V and J ends were trimmed by 6 bases and 5 bases, with 13 bases remaining between them. This CDR3 region has 13 residues. Germline CDR1 reads SGHDN; CDR2 reads FVKESK. CDR3 residues: CASSRIRGTEAFF. In nucleotides, the CDR3 is TGTGCCAGCAGTCGAATTAGGGGGACTGAAGCTTTCTTT. The variable domain in full, completed from reference TRBV14 and TRBJ1-1, reads EAGVTQFPSHSVIEKGQTVTLRCDPISGHDNLYWYRRVMGKEIKFLLHFVKESKQDESGMPNNRFLAERTGGTYSTLKVQPAELEDSGVYFCASSRIRGTEAFFGQGTRLTVV.

Concerning this clone: Other DNA sequences of this sample code for an identical CDR3. The chain carries TRBV19 and TRBJ1-2, with 8 nucleotides matching TRBD1. Germline trimming cut 6 bases from V and 8 bases from J; bases unmatched to any gene: 8. The CDR3 contains 13 residues. Germline assignment: CDR1 LNHDA and CDR2 SQIVND (reference sequence). The CDR3 is CASSGQGSEGYTF. CDR3 coding DNA: TGTGCCAGTAGCGGACAGGGATCAGAGGGCTACACCTTC. Supplemented by reference TRBV19 and TRBJ1-2, the full variable domain reads DGGITQSPKYLFRKEGQNVTLSCEQNLNHDAMYWYRQDPGQGLRLIYYSQIVNDFQKGDIAEGYSVSREKKESFPLTVTSAQKNPTAFYLCASSGQGSEGYTFGSGTRLTVV.

The V and J genes are TRBV5-4 and TRBJ2-7, with D possibly being TRBD1 (6 bases). This CDR3 is built from 16 residues. Germline CDR1 reads SGHNT; CDR2 reads YYREEE (reference sequence). The V gene lost 4 bases and the J gene lost 3 bases, with 20 bases spanning the gap. The CDR3 is CASSPSIYDRYYEQYF. The CDR3 nucleotides are TGTGCCAGCAGCCCCTCAATTTACGACAGGTACTACGAGCAGTACTTC. Variable domain in full (rest from reference TRBV5-4 and TRBJ2-7): ETGVTQSPTHLIKTRGQQVTLRCSSQSGHNTVSWYQQALGQGPQFIFQYYREEENGRGNFPPRFSGLQFPNYSSELNVNALELDDSALYLCASSPSIYDRYYEQYFGPGTRLTVT.

The chain is built from TRBV5-1 and TRBJ1-5; TRBD1 matches at 10 bases. Per germline, CDR1 SGHRS and CDR2 YFSETQ. With 4 bases clipped from V and 3 bases from J, the junction kept 4 bases outside the gene matches. The CDR3 is 15 residues long. The DNA for the CDR3 is TGCGCCAGCAGCCCGGGACAGGGGCCCAATCAGCCCCAGCATTTT. Translated, it gives CASSPGQGPNQPQHF.

This clone has only one observation. The rearrangement joins TRBV6-5 to TRBJ2-2, with TRBD1 matching 7 bases. Looked up from germline, CDR1 is MNHEY and CDR2 is SVGAGI. CDR3 length: 15 residues. Trimming cost V 4 bases and J 4 bases; bases outside gene matches: 6. This chain's CDR3 is CASSSGGGGTGELFF. CDR3 bases: TGTGCCAGCAGTTCAGGGGGTGGGGGCACCGGGGAGCTGTTTTTT.

V usage is TRBV5-5 and J usage is TRBJ1-2; tentative D call: TRBD1 (6 bases). V dropped 0 bases and J dropped 4 bases, with 16 bases sitting between them. The CDR3 consists of 16 residues. CDR1 is SGHKS, CDR2 YYEKEE, per germline (reference sequence). CDR3: CASSLVALDSGYGYTF. The DNA for the CDR3 is TGTGCCAGCAGCTTGGTTGCACTGGACAGTGGCTATGGCTACACCTTC.

The chain uses TRBV9 and TRBJ2-3; 8 bases line up with TRBD1. V dropped 0 bases and J dropped 4; count of bases not matched to a gene: 4. CDR1 is SGDLS, CDR2 YYNGEE, per germline. This CDR3 is 15 amino acids long. CDR3 amino acids: CASSVALQGADTQYF. In DNA, the CDR3 is TGTGCCAGCAGCGTAGCATTACAGGGGGCAGATACGCAGTATTTT.

As regards this clone: Relative to the germline gene, one junction end is altered; a read error may explain this. The sample contains more than one DNA sequence encoding this CDR3. The rearrangement joins TRBV7-6 to TRBJ1-4; 8 bases match TRBD1. Germline V gives CDR1 SGHVS, CDR2 FNYEAQ. The CDR3 has 15 residues. In DNA, the CDR3 is TGTGCCAGCAGCCGCGGGGACAGGTTAAATGAAAAGCTGTTTTTT. Translating gives CASSRGDRLNEKLFF. The variable domain in full, completed from reference TRBV7-6 and TRBJ1-4, reads GAGVSQSPRYKVTKRGQDVALRCDPISGHVSLYWYRQALGQGPEFLTYFNYEAQQDKSGLPNDRFSAERPEGSISTLTIQRTEQRDSAMYRCASSRGDRLNEKLFFGSGTQLSVL.

The chain couples TRBV29-1 to TRBJ2-7; D unclear. V was pared by 8 bases and J by 2 bases, with 22 bases between. The germline gives CDR1 SQVTM, CDR2 ANQGSEA. This CDR3 spans 15 amino acids. CDR3 bases: TGCAGCATCCGACCACATGGAGCGAGACCCTACGAGCAGTACTTC. Residues: CSIRPHGARPYEQYF.

This rearrangement joins TRBV6-1 to TRBJ2-4, with 9 bases aligning to TRBD1. The length of the CDR3 is 15 residues. V trimming: 6 bases; J trimming: 2 bases; junction bases outside the gene matches: 5. CDR1 is MNHNS and CDR2 is SASEGT in the germline V gene. In DNA form, the CDR3 reads TGTGCCAGCAGCGAACAGGGGGCGTCCAAAAACATTCAGTACTTC. This translates into CASSEQGASKNIQYF.

V is TRBV6-1 and J is TRBJ2-1; weak D call: TRBD1 (5 bases). The CDR3 totals 13 residues. The V gene lost 2 bases and the J gene lost 8 bases, with 10 bases spanning the gap. Germline CDR1 reads MNHNS; CDR2 reads SASEGT. The CDR3 region has the DNA TGTGCCAGCAGTGAATTTCAGGGCGATGAGCAGTTCTTC. Amino acid sequence: CASSEFQGDEQFF.

The chain employs TRBV19 and TRBJ1-1, with no clear D. The V gene's germline CDR1 is LNHDA and CDR2 SQIVND (reference sequence). V shed 1 base and J shed 5 bases, with 5 bases lying between them. The CDR3 spans 12 residues. Here the CDR3 DNA reads TGTGCCAGTAGTATAGGCCTAACTGAAGCTTTCTTT. It yields the protein CASSIGLTEAFF.

V usage is TRBV6-5 and J usage is TRBJ1-2; 11 bases are shared with TRBD1. With 5 bases clipped from V and 4 bases from J, the junction kept 6 bases outside the gene matches. From germline, CDR1 is MNHEY and CDR2 SVGAGI. The CDR3 spans 15 residues. CDR3 residues: CASSPGTGGTYGYTF. The CDR3 bases are TGTGCCAGCAGTCCGGGGACAGGGGGTACCTATGGCTACACCTTC.

V usage is TRBV11-2 and J usage is TRBJ2-2, with D maybe TRBD1 (6 bases). Germline V gene lookup returns CDR1 SGHAT and CDR2 FQNNGV. The CDR3 length is 15 residues. The V and J ends lost 4 bases and 5 bases respectively, with 14 bases between them. CDR3 nucleotide sequence: TGTGCCAGCAGCTCCCGTCAGGGGCCGACCGGGGAGCTGTTTTTT. Translated, it gives CASSSRQGPTGELFF.

The rearrangement uses TRBV7-9 and TRBJ2-2, with no clear D. The germline CDR1 and CDR2 sequences are SEHNR and FQNEAQ (reference sequence). This CDR3 comprises 17 residues. Trimming stripped 0 bases from V and 0 bases from J, with 11 bases between. The CDR3 sequence is CASSLAPYRPNTGELFF. In DNA form, the CDR3 reads TGTGCCAGCAGCTTAGCGCCATACAGACCGAACACCGGGGAGCTGTTTTTT. Supplemented by reference TRBV7-9 and TRBJ2-2, the full variable domain reads DTGVSQNPRHKITKRGQNVTFRCDPISEHNRLYWYRQTLGQGPEFLTYFQNEAQLEKSRLLSDRFSAERPKGSFSTLEIQRTEQGDSAMYLCASSLAPYRPNTGELFFGEGSRLTVL.

V and J are TRBV27 and TRBJ1-6, with D unclear. V dropped 6 bases and J dropped 0 bases, with 12 bases sitting between them. The CDR3 has 16 amino acids. The germline CDR1 and CDR2 sequences are MNHEY and SMNVEV (reference sequence). CDR3 in DNA: TGTGCCAGCAGACAGTGGATGAGCTCCTATAATTCACCCCTCCACTTT. This sequence encodes CASRQWMSSYNSPLHF.

This clone was seen more than once but under ten times. This rearrangement joins TRBV27 to TRBJ2-1; 8 nucleotides agree with TRBD2. In germline, CDR1 is MNHEY, CDR2 SMNVEV (reference sequence). The J segment lost 5 bases and the V segment lost 1 base, leaving 7 bases of the junction unmatched. The CDR3 spans 16 residues. CDR3 nucleotides: TGTGCCAGCAGTTTATTGGGTACTAGCGGCAACAATGAGCAGTTCTTC. Its protein product is CASSLLGTSGNNEQFF.

This chain uses TRBV6-6 with TRBJ2-7; tentatively, D is TRBD1 (6 bases). V was pared by 4 bases and J by 9 bases, with 16 bases between. Germline V CDR1 and CDR2: MNHNY, SVGAGI (reference sequence). The length of the CDR3 is 13 residues. The CDR3: CASSLNRQDLQYF. In DNA, the CDR3 is TGTGCCAGCAGTTTAAATCGACAGGACTTGCAGTACTTC.

The chain uses TRBV10-3 and TRBJ1-6, with 9 nucleotides matching TRBD1. The J segment lost 13 bases and the V segment lost 4 bases, leaving 11 bases of the junction unmatched. This CDR3 has 15 residues. Germline values: CDR1 ENHRY, CDR2 SYGVKD. CDR3 nucleotides: TGTGCCATCAGTGGGAAAACAGGGGGCGCTTCTCCCCTCCACTTT. It codes for CAISGKTGGASPLHF.

CDR3 in amino acids: CASTEVLGNEQFF. The DNA for the CDR3 is TGTGCCAGCACGGAGGTTTTGGGGAATGAGCAGTTCTTC. This chain joins TRBV6-1 and TRBJ2-1, with D possibly being TRBD2 (5 bases). V was shortened by 7 bases and J by 7 bases, with 14 bases between the two germline ends. Germline V gene lookup returns CDR1 MNHNS and CDR2 SASEGT. The CDR3 runs to 13 residues.

The rearrangement links TRBV11-2 to TRBJ1-2, with 7 positions matching TRBD1. Germline V gene lookup returns CDR1 SGHAT and CDR2 FQNNGV. V was pared by 5 bases and J by 2 bases, with 8 bases of the junction left unmatched. The CDR3 is 15 residues long. CDR3 sequence: CASSQMDRPNYGYTF. The CDR3 DNA follows: TGTGCCAGCAGCCAAATGGACAGGCCGAACTATGGCTACACCTTC. Using reference TRBV11-2 and TRBJ1-2 for the parts outside the CDR3, the full variable domain is EAGVAQSPRYKIIEKRQSVAFWCNPISGHATLYWYQQILGQGPKLLIQFQNNGVVDDSQLPKDRFSAERLKGVDSTLKIQPAKLEDSAVYLCASSQMDRPNYGYTFGSGTRLTVV.

Worth noting for this clone: A read error may produce the germline difference seen at one junction end. The chain joins TRBV7-9 to TRBJ1-1; D may be TRBD1 (5 bases). The CDR3 is 14 amino acids. The germline CDR1 and CDR2 sequences are SEHNR and FQNEAQ (reference sequence). CDR3 in DNA: TGTTCCAGCAGCTTAGCGATGGGGGGCACTGAAGCTTTCTTT. Amino acids: CSSSLAMGGTEAFF.

The chain uses TRBV4-1 and TRBJ2-2; weak D call: TRBD1 (6 bases). V lost 4 bases to trimming and J lost 1 base, with 7 bases between them. Germline lookup yields CDR1 MGHRA and CDR2 YSYEKL. The CDR3 has 14 amino acids. CDR3 bases: TGCGCCAGCAGCCGACAGGAGAACACCGGGGAGCTGTTTTTT. This gives the protein CASSRQENTGELFF.

This clone appeared a few times. This chain joins TRBV19 and TRBJ2-5; the match to TRBD1 covers 7 bases. The J call is uncertain, as TRBJ2-7 better fits the DNA end. The CDR3 sequence is 15 residues long. Germline CDR1 LNHDA, CDR2 SQIVND (reference sequence). CDR3 sequence: CATAASRQGGVEQYF. In nucleotides, the CDR3 is TGTGCCACCGCCGCATCACGACAGGGTGGAGTCGAGCAGTACTTC.